This paragraph covers one TCR beta chain sequence. Its specificity is unknown. Sequencing was performed with immunoSEQ multiplex PCR; in TCRdb, only in-frame clones are kept and a portion is missing. The repertoire holds more than 20,000 clones, with approximately 70% as singletons. The CDR3 totals 12 residues. Germline values: CDR1 PRHDT, CDR2 FYEKMQ (reference sequence). Trimming removed 5 bases from V and 11 bases from J; junction bases left unmatched: 6. This specimen belongs to a study of vaccination effects on CD4 cells after COVID-19. Antigen-specific CD4+ T cells were first expanded with viral peptide pools by the ViraFEST assay and only then sequenced. Upon completion of 10 days in culture, CD4+ T cells were isolated. Negative nucleocapsid antibody tests before and after vaccination confirmed no previous SARS-CoV-2 infection. IL-2 medium took the place of half the medium on both days 3 and 7.

Sequencing used CD4+ T cells from PBMCs cultured with HCoV-NL63 spike peptides, obtained before COVID-19 vaccination. This TCR derives from a human donor who received a COVID-19 vaccine. The chain combines TRBV13 with TRBJ1-1; TRBD1 matches 9 bases. CDR3 nucleotide sequence: TGTGCCAGCAGCCCACGGACAGGGGTGGCTTTCTTT. Its protein is CASSPRTGVAFF.